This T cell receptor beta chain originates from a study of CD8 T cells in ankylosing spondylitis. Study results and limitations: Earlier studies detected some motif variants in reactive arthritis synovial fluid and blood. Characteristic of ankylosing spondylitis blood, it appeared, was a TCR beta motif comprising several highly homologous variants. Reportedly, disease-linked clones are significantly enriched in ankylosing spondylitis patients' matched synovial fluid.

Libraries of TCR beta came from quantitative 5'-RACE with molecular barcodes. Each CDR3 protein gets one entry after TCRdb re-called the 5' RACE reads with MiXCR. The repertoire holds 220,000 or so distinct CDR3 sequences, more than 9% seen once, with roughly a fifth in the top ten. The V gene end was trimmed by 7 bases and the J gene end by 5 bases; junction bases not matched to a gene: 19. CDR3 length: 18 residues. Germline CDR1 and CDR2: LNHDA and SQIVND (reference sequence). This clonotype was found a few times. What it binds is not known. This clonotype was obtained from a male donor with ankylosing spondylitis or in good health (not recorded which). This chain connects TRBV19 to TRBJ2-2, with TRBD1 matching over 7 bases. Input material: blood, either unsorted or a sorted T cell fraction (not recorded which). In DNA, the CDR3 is TGTGCCAGTACCGGCGTGGGAACAGGGGCCCTAGGGACCGGGGAGCTGTTTTTT. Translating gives CASTGVGTGALGTGELFF. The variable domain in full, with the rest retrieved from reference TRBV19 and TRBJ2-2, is DGGITQSPKYLFRKEGQNVTLSCEQNLNHDAMYWYRQDPGQGLRLIYYSQIVNDFQKGDIAEGYSVSREKKESFPLTVTSAQKNPTAFYLCASTGVGTGALGTGELFFGEGSRLTVL.